This TCR beta chain derives from a study of technical replicates of blood from a handful of donors. The CDR3 has 15 amino acids. The V and J ends lost 7 bases and 2 bases, in that order; junction bases with no gene match: 10. CDR1 is MNHNS and CDR2 is SASEGT in the germline V gene. Repertoires were generated with immunoSEQ multiplex PCR, while TCRdb's copy carries only in-frame clones and drops some. The data hold approximately 75,000 clones, with approximately 96% observed a single time. The receptor comes from a human donor in good health. Sequencing was carried out using T cells isolated from PBMCs. The chain uses TRBV6-1 and TRBJ1-1, with TRBD1 matching over 7 bases. The CDR3: CASIKQGQINTEAFF. DNA of the CDR3: TGTGCCAGCATTAAACAGGGACAGATAAACACTGAAGCTTTCTTT.